The present T cell receptor (beta chain) was sequenced within a study of human T cells and chemical hapten exposure. Across the study: Sensitizing treatment utilized 2% DPC over a 2 cm by 2 cm portion of upper inner arm skin.

Noted time point: patch test 1, 2 weeks after DPC sensitization. Sample treatment: therapeutic diphenylcyclopropenone sensitization with weekly scalp DPC. Blood, whole and unfractionated, served as the source for total RNA extraction. Germline loops: CDR1 GTSNPN, CDR2 SVGIG (reference sequence). The CDR3 runs to 14 residues. Trimming removed 2 bases from V and 4 bases from J; junction bases left unmatched: 7. Study-level points and caveats: Sensitizing to DPC left TCRs with a frequency above 1 in 1000 unaltered. Positively correlated with patch test score were the counts of PT1 expanded TCRs.

This clonotype was seen many times. Its antigen is not known. TCRdb itself ran the RACE reads through MiXCR, one entry per CDR3 protein. The table lists around 39,000 distinct CDR3 sequences, 5.5% to 7.5% of them singletons. The source material was whole blood, sampled in connection with sensitization to the hapten diphenylcyclopropenone (DPC). The clonotype comes from a woman in her 30s with alopecia areata. Some clones in this sample may be carry-over from other donors' samples. The rearrangement uses TRBV30 and TRBJ2-5, with 7 bases aligning to TRBD2. DNA of the CDR3: TGTGCCTGGAGTCCCAGCGGGGTAGGAGAGACCCAGTACTTC. It translates to CAWSPSGVGETQYF.